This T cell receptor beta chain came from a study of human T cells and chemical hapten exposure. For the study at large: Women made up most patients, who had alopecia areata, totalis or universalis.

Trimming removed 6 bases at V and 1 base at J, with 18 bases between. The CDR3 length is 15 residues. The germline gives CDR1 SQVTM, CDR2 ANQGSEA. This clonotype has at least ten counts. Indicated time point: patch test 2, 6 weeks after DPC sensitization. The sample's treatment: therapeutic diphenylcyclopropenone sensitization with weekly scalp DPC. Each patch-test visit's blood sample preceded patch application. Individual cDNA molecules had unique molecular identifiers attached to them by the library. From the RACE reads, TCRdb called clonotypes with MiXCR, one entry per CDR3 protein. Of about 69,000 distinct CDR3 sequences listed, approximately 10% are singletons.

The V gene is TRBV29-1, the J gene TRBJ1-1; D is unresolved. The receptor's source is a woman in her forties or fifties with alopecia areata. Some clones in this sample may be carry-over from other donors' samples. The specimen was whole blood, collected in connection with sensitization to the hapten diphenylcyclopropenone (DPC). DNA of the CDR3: TGCAGCGTATGGGAACCGGGCCGGGGGAACACTGAAGCTTTCTTT. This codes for CSVWEPGRGNTEAFF.